This TCR beta chain originates from a study of post-analysis software for immune sequencing data. Background on the study: Included courses were relapsing-remitting and secondary progressive multiple sclerosis; progressive-relapsing multiple sclerosis was also included.

Unique-molecular-identifier-tagged TCR beta cDNA libraries were used. The authors obtained roughly 500,000 cDNA molecules from approximately 0.91 to 9.4 million T cells. TCRdb ran MiXCR on the PCR reads and lists one entry per CDR3 protein. Of roughly 800,000 distinct CDR3 sequences listed, 30% are singletons. Study-wide findings and caveats: Diversity measured as normalized Chao1 was significantly lower in multiple sclerosis patients than in controls. TRBV5-6, TRBV5-1 and TRBV20-1 belonged to a set of roughly five TRBV segments that were more frequent in patients than controls.

This CDR3 has 15 residues. CDR1 and CDR2 from the germline V gene are SNHLY and FYNNEI. V lost 6 bases and J lost 4; bases outside the gene matches: 7. This clonotype was counted a few times. As yet, its antigen is unknown. The chain has TRBV2 and TRBJ2-1; 9 nucleotides agree with TRBD1. Sequencing was done on a sample of blood. The receptor's source is a girl between 10 and 17 years old with multiple sclerosis. CDR3 loop: CASRRTGENYNEQFF. In DNA form, the CDR3 reads TGTGCCAGCAGGCGGACAGGGGAAAATTACAATGAGCAGTTCTTC.